Given below is one T cell receptor (beta chain) in context. Its antigen is unknown. This sample stems from a study of shared clonotypes between healthy human individuals. Donors were healthy HIV-negative adults without recently reported acute infections or vaccinations. The authors divided CD4+ cells into CD45RA+ naive and CD45RA-negative memory subsets. Study-wide points: Non-shared clonotypes displayed generation probabilities falling below those of clonotypes present in all four donors.

Libraries were prepared by immunoSEQ multiplex PCR; TCRdb keeps only in-frame clonotypes and omits some of them. The sample has more than 150,000 clones; about 66% are singletons. V lost 2 bases and J lost 1, with 8 bases in between. The germline V gene has CDR1 SQVTM and CDR2 ANQGSEA. The CDR3 length is 13 residues. This chain joins TRBV29-1 and TRBJ2-5, with D unresolved. Sequenced input: memory CD4+ T cells sorted from blood. Subset noted: CD45RA-negative fraction. The TCR originated in a man aged 25 to 40 in good health. CDR3 loop: CSVEFRTQETQYF. CDR3 nucleotide sequence: TGCAGCGTTGAATTTCGGACCCAAGAGACCCAGTACTTC.